This T cell receptor (beta chain) stems from a study of blood T cell repertoires in COVID-19. Study-level background: Specimens from acute and convalescent COVID-19 originated in the United States, Italy and Spain. The cDNA or gDNA used as material had been derived from T cells, B-cell-depleted T cells, or PBMCs.

Source study methods: Reference gene primers were amplified, and this amplification served to estimate nucleated cell counts. Some clones are missing from TCRdb's copy, which holds only in-frame ones; the method was immunoSEQ multiplex PCR. V, J and clone size are taken as reported in that table, and D and trimming were inferred from the DNA itself. Of some 57,000 clones in the sample, roughly 85% were seen once. The receptor's source is a human donor in a cohort sampled during active COVID-19. Sequenced sample: peripheral blood.

The CDR3 DNA is TGTGCCAGCAGCCTATCCACCGGGGAGCTGTTTTTT. It specifies CASSLSTGELFF. The V and J genes are TRBV3-1 (or the pseudogene TRBV3-2) and TRBJ2-2; D call uncertain. This CDR3 contains 12 residues. V dropped 4 bases and J dropped 4 bases, with 4 bases sitting between them. The germline V gene encodes CDR1 LGHDT and CDR2 YNNKEL (reference sequence).